This T cell receptor (beta chain) originates from a study of T cells in Graves' hyperthyroidism and ophthalmopathy. CDR3 length: 10 amino acids. CDR1 DFQATT and CDR2 SNEGSKA come from the germline V gene (reference sequence). RNA transcripts served as the template for amplifying TCR beta CDR3 regions. HTBI primers were used for first-round RT-PCR of the TCR CDR3. TCRdb re-analysed the multiplex PCR reads in MiXCR, keeping a single row per CDR3 protein. The table has hundreds of thousands of distinct CDR3 sequences, approximately 14% seen once. This clonotype appeared a few times. This chain uses TRBV20-1 with TRBJ1-1; no firm D call. Sample: blood. The clonotype was recovered from a middle-aged woman with Graves' hyperthyroidism. CDR3 bases: TGCAGGTTGACCCCAGCTGAAGCTTTCTTT. The encoded protein is CRLTPAEAFF.